A selection of T cell receptor beta chains follows, all from one sample in a study of blood T cell repertoires in COVID-19. The table came from immunoSEQ multiplex PCR; TCRdb's copy has only in-frame clones and leaves some out. This table holds approximately 500,000 clones, roughly 87% found once. What was sequenced was peripheral blood. The receptors come from a man younger than 35 with COVID-19, enrolled during active disease. The CDR3 runs from the conserved cysteine through the conserved F or W. Each record gives: D gene, clone size, V gene, J gene, CDR3 DNA, CDR3 protein. The D gene is left open where the match is weak. Only part of the rows carry a size: once, few, many, or a class if the clone is expanded.

d_gene: -; abundance: -; v_gene: TRBV2; j_gene: TRBJ2-7; CDR3nt: TGTGCCAGCAGTGAACAAGCTAGCCTAATATACGAGCAGTACTTC; CDR3aa: CASSEQASLIYEQYF
d_gene: TRBD2; abundance: -; v_gene: TRBV7-8; j_gene: TRBJ2-3; CDR3nt: TGTGCCAGCAGCTTAGCAATACTAGCGGGGGGAGCAGATACGCAGTATTTT; CDR3aa: CASSLAILAGGADTQYF
d_gene: -; abundance: -; v_gene: TRBV5-1; j_gene: TRBJ2-7; CDR3nt: TGCGCCAGCAGCTTGGATCGTGCCTACGAGCAGTACTTC; CDR3aa: CASSLDRAYEQYF
d_gene: -; abundance: -; v_gene: TRBV7-2; j_gene: TRBJ2-3; CDR3nt: TGTGCCAGCAGCTTTGGTAGAGGCGGGGCGCGCACAGATACGCAGTATTTT; CDR3aa: CASSFGRGGARTDTQYF
d_gene: -; abundance: -; v_gene: TRBV18; j_gene: TRBJ2-3; CDR3nt: TGTGCCAGCTCACCACCGGCACGGGGTTTTGGCACAGATACGCAGTATTTT; CDR3aa: CASSPPARGFGTDTQYF
d_gene: TRBD1; abundance: -; v_gene: TRBV7-9; j_gene: TRBJ1-2; CDR3nt: TGTGCCAGCAGCTTCGCAGGGGGTGGAGGAGGCTACACCTTC; CDR3aa: CASSFAGGGGGYTF
d_gene: TRBD1; abundance: -; v_gene: TRBV2; j_gene: TRBJ2-7; CDR3nt: TGTGCCAGCGGGGGACAGGGAGTGTCCGCCTACGAGCAGTACTTC; CDR3aa: CASGGQGVSAYEQYF
d_gene: -; abundance: -; v_gene: TRBV14; j_gene: TRBJ1-6; CDR3nt: TGTGCCAGCAGCCTTTCTCGGTATTCACCCCTCCACTTT; CDR3aa: CASSLSRYSPLHF
d_gene: TRBD1; abundance: -; v_gene: TRBV7-9; j_gene: TRBJ2-7; CDR3nt: TGTGCCACAGGGGACAGGGGTCACGAGCAGTACTTC; CDR3aa: CATGDRGHEQYF
d_gene: -; abundance: -; v_gene: TRBV15; j_gene: TRBJ1-4; CDR3nt: TGTGCCACCAGCAGAGGAGTCAGGGCTACTAATGAAAAACTGTTTTTT; CDR3aa: CATSRGVRATNEKLFF
d_gene: TRBD2; abundance: -; v_gene: TRBV27; j_gene: TRBJ2-2; CDR3nt: TGTGCCAGCAGTTCTCGGATAGCGGGGAGGACCGGGGAGCTGTTTTTT; CDR3aa: CASSSRIAGRTGELFF
d_gene: TRBD1; abundance: -; v_gene: TRBV2; j_gene: TRBJ1-5; CDR3nt: TGTGCCAGCAGTGAAGCAAGGACAGGGGGGCAGCCCCAGCATTTT; CDR3aa: CASSEARTGGQPQHF
d_gene: -; abundance: -; v_gene: TRBV27; j_gene: TRBJ2-7; CDR3nt: TGTGCCAGCAAGCGGAGTGGCGCCTACGAGCAGTACTTC; CDR3aa: CASKRSGAYEQYF
d_gene: TRBD2; abundance: -; v_gene: TRBV7-8; j_gene: TRBJ2-1; CDR3nt: TGTGCCAGCAGCTTAGTGCTAGCGGGAGGCCACAATGAGCAGTTCTTC; CDR3aa: CASSLVLAGGHNEQFF
d_gene: TRBD2; abundance: -; v_gene: TRBV24-1; j_gene: TRBJ2-1; CDR3nt: TGTGCCACCAGTGACGCTAGCGGACACAATGAGCAGTTCTTC; CDR3aa: CATSDASGHNEQFF
d_gene: -; abundance: -; v_gene: TRBV29-1; j_gene: TRBJ1-1; CDR3nt: TGCAGCGTTGAAGTCGCAGGGGCGGCCACTGAAGCTTTCTTT; CDR3aa: CSVEVAGAATEAFF
d_gene: -; abundance: -; v_gene: TRBV14; j_gene: TRBJ1-1; CDR3nt: TGTGCCAGCAGCCAAGATTTCGGTGAAGCTTTCTTT; CDR3aa: CASSQDFGEAFF
d_gene: -; abundance: once; v_gene: TRBV6-5; j_gene: TRBJ2-7; CDR3nt: TGTGCCAGCAGTTCACGACAGCTCACCTCCTACGAGCAGTACTTC; CDR3aa: CASSSRQLTSYEQYF
d_gene: -; abundance: once; v_gene: TRBV11-3; j_gene: TRBJ2-7; CDR3nt: TGTGCCAGCAGCCCCCACGGCTCCTACGAGCAGTACTTC; CDR3aa: CASSPHGSYEQYF
d_gene: -; abundance: -; v_gene: TRBV3-1/TRBV3-2; j_gene: TRBJ1-2; CDR3nt: TGTGCCAGCAGCCCCGGTGGGGCGATTTACACCTTC; CDR3aa: CASSPGGAIYTF
d_gene: -; abundance: -; v_gene: TRBV6-5; j_gene: TRBJ2-3; CDR3nt: TGTGCCAGCAGTTACCAACTGGCAGGTACGCAGTATTTT; CDR3aa: CASSYQLAGTQYF
d_gene: -; abundance: -; v_gene: TRBV7-6; j_gene: TRBJ2-7; CDR3nt: TGTGCCAGCAGCTTTCGGGGGGCGAGCAACGAGCAGTACTTC; CDR3aa: CASSFRGASNEQYF
d_gene: -; abundance: -; v_gene: TRBV20-1; j_gene: TRBJ2-7; CDR3nt: TGCAGTGCTAGTGCGGAGTCCTACGAGCAGTACTTC; CDR3aa: CSASAESYEQYF
d_gene: -; abundance: -; v_gene: TRBV27; j_gene: TRBJ1-4; CDR3nt: TGTGCCAGCAAAAGAGAGGGAGTGACGGCTAATGAAAAACTGTTTTTT; CDR3aa: CASKREGVTANEKLFF
d_gene: -; abundance: -; v_gene: TRBV27; j_gene: TRBJ2-7; CDR3nt: TGTGCCAGCAGTTTCGGACTGACCTACGAGCAGTACTTC; CDR3aa: CASSFGLTYEQYF
d_gene: -; abundance: -; v_gene: TRBV4-2; j_gene: TRBJ1-4; CDR3nt: TGTGCCAGCAGCCAAGATCAGGGTACAGCTAATGAAAAACTGTTTTTT; CDR3aa: CASSQDQGTANEKLFF
d_gene: TRBD2; abundance: -; v_gene: TRBV5-5; j_gene: TRBJ2-2; CDR3nt: TGTGCCAGCAGCTTGGAGTGGGGGGGAAACACCGGGGAGCTGTTTTTT; CDR3aa: CASSLEWGGNTGELFF
d_gene: -; abundance: -; v_gene: TRBV6-5; j_gene: TRBJ1-1; CDR3nt: TGTGCCAGCATTGCCCAGGGGAGGAACACTGAAGCTTTCTTT; CDR3aa: CASIAQGRNTEAFF
d_gene: -; abundance: -; v_gene: TRBV7-8; j_gene: TRBJ1-3; CDR3nt: TGTGCCAGCAGCACCAGGGTCTCGGCTGGAAACACCATATATTTT; CDR3aa: CASSTRVSAGNTIYF
d_gene: -; abundance: -; v_gene: TRBV24-1; j_gene: TRBJ2-7; CDR3nt: TGTGCCACCAGTGATTTGAGTATGACAGAGCAGTACTTC; CDR3aa: CATSDLSMTEQYF
d_gene: -; abundance: -; v_gene: TRBV2; j_gene: TRBJ2-3; CDR3nt: TGTGCCAGCAGCGGCGTGGGGAGCGCAGATACGCAGTATTTT; CDR3aa: CASSGVGSADTQYF
d_gene: -; abundance: -; v_gene: TRBV6-4; j_gene: TRBJ2-3; CDR3nt: TGTGCCAGCAGTGACCGAGTAACAGATACGCAGTATTTT; CDR3aa: CASSDRVTDTQYF
d_gene: -; abundance: once; v_gene: TRBV11-2; j_gene: TRBJ2-2; CDR3nt: TGTGCCAGCAGCTTATCTGGGGAGCTGTTTTTT; CDR3aa: CASSLSGELFF
d_gene: -; abundance: many; v_gene: TRBV5-1; j_gene: TRBJ2-7; CDR3nt: TGCGCCAGCCGGGAGCTGACAGATGGCGAGCAGTACTTC; CDR3aa: CASRELTDGEQYF
d_gene: -; abundance: -; v_gene: TRBV7-6; j_gene: TRBJ2-1; CDR3nt: TGTGCCAGCAGCTTAGGCTCTTTCGGTGAGCAGTTCTTC; CDR3aa: CASSLGSFGEQFF
d_gene: -; abundance: -; v_gene: TRBV18; j_gene: TRBJ2-1; CDR3nt: TGTGCCAGCTCACCGTACCTACAGGGTAGGGGTGAGCAGTTCTTC; CDR3aa: CASSPYLQGRGEQFF
d_gene: -; abundance: -; v_gene: TRBV19; j_gene: TRBJ2-1; CDR3nt: TGTGCCAGTAGTAACCGCGAGCTAGGACTGAAGGATGAGCAGTTCTTC; CDR3aa: CASSNRELGLKDEQFF
d_gene: -; abundance: -; v_gene: TRBV19; j_gene: TRBJ2-4; CDR3nt: TGTGCCAGTAGTACGGCGCTGGGCGCGAACATTCAGTACTTC; CDR3aa: CASSTALGANIQYF
d_gene: -; abundance: once; v_gene: TRBV5-1; j_gene: TRBJ2-7; CDR3nt: TGCGCCAGCAGCCCCCGCGGCGGTTCTTACTACGAGCAGTACTTC; CDR3aa: CASSPRGGSYYEQYF
d_gene: -; abundance: -; v_gene: TRBV10-1; j_gene: TRBJ2-2; CDR3nt: TGCGCCAGCAGCCCCCATAACACCGGGGAGCTGTTTTTT; CDR3aa: CASSPHNTGELFF
d_gene: -; abundance: -; v_gene: TRBV2; j_gene: TRBJ2-2; CDR3nt: TGTGCCAGCAGCTACGACCGGGGGGCGCGGACCGGGGAGCTGTTTTTT; CDR3aa: CASSYDRGARTGELFF
d_gene: TRBD2; abundance: -; v_gene: TRBV11-2; j_gene: TRBJ2-1; CDR3nt: TGTGCCAGCACCACCGGGAGGGAGCAGTTCTTC; CDR3aa: CASTTGREQFF
d_gene: TRBD2; abundance: -; v_gene: TRBV27; j_gene: TRBJ2-1; CDR3nt: TGTGCCAGCAGTCCACTAGCGGGAGGCCTCTACTCCTACAATGAGCAGTTCTTC; CDR3aa: CASSPLAGGLYSYNEQFF
d_gene: -; abundance: -; v_gene: TRBV27; j_gene: TRBJ2-6; CDR3nt: TGTGCCAGCAGTAGACAGTCTGGGGCCAACGTCCTGACTTTC; CDR3aa: CASSRQSGANVLTF
d_gene: -; abundance: -; v_gene: TRBV15; j_gene: TRBJ2-5; CDR3nt: TGTGCCACCAGCAGAGATCCTGGCAGGGGAGAGACCCAGTACTTC; CDR3aa: CATSRDPGRGETQYF
d_gene: TRBD1; abundance: once; v_gene: TRBV13; j_gene: TRBJ2-7; CDR3nt: TGTGCCAGCAGCCCCGGGACAGGAACTTACGAGCAGTACTTC; CDR3aa: CASSPGTGTYEQYF
d_gene: TRBD2; abundance: -; v_gene: TRBV11-2; j_gene: TRBJ2-1; CDR3nt: TGTGCCAGCAGCTTACGGGAGGGGGGATTCAATGAGCAGTTCTTC; CDR3aa: CASSLREGGFNEQFF
d_gene: TRBD1; abundance: -; v_gene: TRBV7-8; j_gene: TRBJ2-1; CDR3nt: TGTGCCAGCAGCTTCGGACAGGGGACCCGGGACAATGAGCAGTTCTTC; CDR3aa: CASSFGQGTRDNEQFF
d_gene: TRBD1; abundance: -; v_gene: TRBV6-5; j_gene: TRBJ1-1; CDR3nt: TGTGCCAGCAGTTTACAACCGGGACAGGGGGCTCCTGAAGCTTTCTTT; CDR3aa: CASSLQPGQGAPEAFF
d_gene: TRBD1; abundance: once; v_gene: TRBV27; j_gene: TRBJ2-3; CDR3nt: TGTGCCAGCAGTTCCAACAGGGGAGCAGATACGCAGTATTTT; CDR3aa: CASSSNRGADTQYF
d_gene: -; abundance: few; v_gene: TRBV5-4; j_gene: TRBJ1-3; CDR3nt: TGTGCCAGCAGCTTGGTGGCGGGAGAGGGAGGAAACACCATATATTTT; CDR3aa: CASSLVAGEGGNTIYF
d_gene: -; abundance: -; v_gene: TRBV15; j_gene: TRBJ2-6; CDR3nt: TGTGCCACCAGCAGAGGCGGTAGGCTTGCTGGGGCCAACGTCCTGACTTTC; CDR3aa: CATSRGGRLAGANVLTF
d_gene: -; abundance: -; v_gene: TRBV29-1; j_gene: TRBJ2-3; CDR3nt: TGCAGCGTGGCTCAGGGTTCTAGCACAGATACGCAGTATTTT; CDR3aa: CSVAQGSSTDTQYF